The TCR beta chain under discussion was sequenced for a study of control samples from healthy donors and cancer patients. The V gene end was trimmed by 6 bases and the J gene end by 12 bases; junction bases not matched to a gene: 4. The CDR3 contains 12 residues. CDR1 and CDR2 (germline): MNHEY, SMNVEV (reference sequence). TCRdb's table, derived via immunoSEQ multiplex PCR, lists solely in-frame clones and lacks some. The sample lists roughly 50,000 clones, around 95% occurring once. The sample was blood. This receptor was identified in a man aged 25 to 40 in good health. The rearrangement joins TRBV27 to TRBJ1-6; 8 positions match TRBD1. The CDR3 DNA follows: TGTGCCAGCAGACTACAGGGGGAACCCCTCCACTTT. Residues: CASRLQGEPLHF.